These T cell receptor beta chains were read from a single sample in a study of blood T cell repertoires in COVID-19. Here immunoSEQ multiplex PCR was the method, and the copy in TCRdb shows in-frame clones only, minus some. The sample lists 450,000 or so clones, 75% to 90% seen once, with around 1.5% in the top ten. The source material was peripheral blood. The source of these receptors is a woman aged 40 to 50 with COVID-19, enrolled during active disease. Each CDR3 is given with its conserved first and last residue. D genes are given only for firm matches. A row's size may be missing; if present it is once, few, many or a size class.

14	TRBV18	.	TRBJ1-4	few	CASSPSRVNEKLFF	TGTGCCAGCTCACCAAGCAGGGTTAATGAAAAACTGTTTTTT
15	TRBV15	.	TRBJ1-1	.	CATSRDWIRGTEAFF	TGTGCCACCAGCAGAGATTGGATCAGGGGAACTGAAGCTTTCTTT
13	TRBV12-3/TRBV12-4	.	TRBJ2-1	.	CASSKGQSGEGFF	TGTGCCAGCAGTAAAGGACAGTCAGGGGAGGGGTTCTTC
18	TRBV5-5	TRBD1	TRBJ1-1	.	CASSLVVGTGFYSTEAFF	TGTGCCAGCAGCTTGGTGGTCGGGACAGGGTTTTATAGCACTGAAGCTTTCTTT
15	TRBV7-9	.	TRBJ1-1	.	CASSWGGVGATEAFF	TGTGCCAGCAGCTGGGGAGGGGTCGGGGCCACTGAAGCTTTCTTT
16	TRBV2	.	TRBJ1-2	.	CASSVSRAGNNYGYTF	TGTGCCAGCAGTGTCTCCCGGGCAGGGAATAACTATGGCTACACCTTC
13	TRBV5-5	.	TRBJ1-3	.	CASFLPSGNTIYF	TGTGCCAGCTTTCTCCCCTCTGGAAACACCATATATTTT
16	TRBV7-8	TRBD2	TRBJ2-3	.	CASSSHSGGPRDTQYF	TGTGCCAGCAGCTCCCATAGCGGGGGACCAAGGGATACGCAGTATTTT
12	TRBV27	.	TRBJ2-2	few	CASRHQDGELFF	TGTGCCAGCAGGCACCAGGACGGGGAGCTGTTTTTT
16	TRBV28	TRBD1	TRBJ2-7	.	CASSLLAGGAPGEQYF	TGTGCCAGCAGTTTATTAGCAGGGGGCGCCCCCGGGGAGCAGTACTTC
15	TRBV7-9	.	TRBJ2-6	.	CASSLKSSGANVLTF	TGTGCCAGCAGCTTGAAGAGCTCTGGGGCCAACGTCCTGACTTTC
16	TRBV27	TRBD1	TRBJ2-5	.	CASSLDAGQGQETQYF	TGTGCCAGCAGTTTGGACGCCGGACAGGGACAAGAGACCCAGTACTTC
14	TRBV6-5	.	TRBJ1-1	.	CASSYTGMNTEAFF	TGTGCCAGCAGTTACACAGGCATGAACACTGAAGCTTTCTTT
14	TRBV15	.	TRBJ2-5	.	CATSRDRVGETQYF	TGTGCCACCAGCAGAGATCGGGTCGGAGAGACCCAGTACTTC
13	TRBV5-1	TRBD1	TRBJ1-2	once	CASSPLTGDGYTF	TGCGCCAGCAGCCCGTTAACAGGGGATGGCTACACCTTC
18	TRBV10-3	.	TRBJ1-1	.	CAISESSGRTTFGNEAFF	TGTGCCATCAGTGAGTCGAGCGGCAGGACCACTTTCGGAAATGAAGCTTTCTTT
18	TRBV3-1/TRBV3-2	TRBD1	TRBJ2-3	.	CASSQEIRATGGRNTQYF	TGTGCCAGCAGCCAAGAAATTAGGGCGACAGGGGGCAGGAATACGCAGTATTTT
16	TRBV15	.	TRBJ2-3	.	CATSRGGQGSADTQYF	TGTGCCACCAGCAGAGGGGGGCAGGGCTCCGCAGATACGCAGTATTTT
14	TRBV29-1	TRBD1	TRBJ2-2	.	CSVWDRVNTGELFF	TGCAGCGTTTGGGACAGGGTGAACACCGGGGAGCTGTTTTTT
16	TRBV6-1	TRBD1	TRBJ2-5	.	CASSEASGTGKETQYF	TGTGCCAGCAGTGAAGCCTCCGGGACAGGGAAAGAGACCCAGTACTTC
14	TRBV28	.	TRBJ2-7	.	CASSLQGTTYEQYF	TGTGCCAGCAGCTTACAGGGCACCACCTACGAGCAGTACTTC
14	TRBV19	.	TRBJ1-1	.	CASRVKAGGTEAFF	TGTGCCAGTAGAGTCAAGGCCGGAGGCACTGAAGCTTTCTTT
12	TRBV28	.	TRBJ1-2	.	CASTAGISGYTF	TGTGCCAGCACCGCGGGGATCTCCGGCTACACCTTC
16	TRBV21-1	.	TRBJ2-1	.	CASSKGGDSSYNEQFF	TGTGCCAGCAGCAAAGGGGGGGACAGCTCCTACAATGAGCAGTTCTTC
11	TRBV20-1	.	TRBJ2-1	.	CSGLGGNEQFF	TGCAGTGGACTGGGGGGAAATGAGCAGTTCTTC
14	TRBV25-1	.	TRBJ2-5	.	CASSETGGGETQYF	TGTGCCAGCAGCGAAACAGGGGGGGGAGAGACCCAGTACTTC
15	TRBV18	TRBD1	TRBJ1-2	.	CASSPPGRQGYGYTF	TGTGCCAGCTCACCACCAGGGCGACAGGGATATGGCTACACCTTC
16	TRBV7-2	TRBD1	TRBJ2-7	.	CASSTRTGDASYEQYF	TGTGCCAGCAGCACCCGTACAGGGGACGCCTCCTACGAGCAGTACTTC
15	TRBV4-3	.	TRBJ1-5	once	CASSQDRRGNQPQHF	TGCGCCAGCAGCCAAGACAGGAGGGGCAATCAGCCCCAGCATTTT
16	TRBV28	.	TRBJ1-5	few	CASRIRGDWGNQPQHF	TGTGCCAGCAGGATACGAGGAGACTGGGGCAATCAGCCCCAGCATTTT
14	TRBV7-2	.	TRBJ1-4	.	CASSLDIRGEKLFF	TGTGCCAGCAGCTTAGACATCAGGGGTGAAAAACTGTTTTTT
13	TRBV6-2/TRBV6-3	.	TRBJ2-7	.	CASSYGATYEQYF	TGTGCCAGCAGTTACGGGGCAACCTACGAGCAGTACTTC
15	TRBV6-1	.	TRBJ2-3	.	CASSESTGSTDTQYF	TGTGCCAGCAGTGAATCCACAGGTAGCACAGATACGCAGTATTTT
13	TRBV6-5	.	TRBJ2-3	once	CASTRGLAATQYF	TGTGCCAGCACCAGGGGTCTAGCGGCTACGCAGTATTTT
15	TRBV28	.	TRBJ1-1	.	CASSYPQGHGSEAFF	TGTGCCAGCAGTTACCCCCAGGGTCATGGATCGGAAGCTTTCTTT
20	TRBV6-6	TRBD2	TRBJ2-1	.	CASSGPGGAGGPLHEDEQFF	TGTGCCAGCAGCGGTCCCGGTGGAGCGGGGGGCCCTTTACACGAAGATGAGCAGTTCTTC
13	TRBV7-9	.	TRBJ1-1	.	CASSLSGLAEAFF	TGTGCCAGCAGCTTATCAGGGTTGGCTGAAGCTTTCTTT
15	TRBV14	TRBD1	TRBJ2-7	.	CASSPGQGAFPEQYF	TGTGCCAGCAGCCCTGGACAGGGGGCATTCCCCGAGCAGTACTTC
13	TRBV28	.	TRBJ1-3	.	CASTGDTGNTIYF	TGTGCCAGCACAGGGGATACTGGAAACACCATATATTTT
15	TRBV28	.	TRBJ2-5	.	CASSHRGLSQETQYF	TGTGCCAGCAGTCATCGCGGGCTTTCCCAAGAGACCCAGTACTTC
14	TRBV18	.	TRBJ1-5	.	CASSRDRGDQPQHF	TGTGCCAGCTCCCGAGATAGGGGCGATCAGCCCCAGCATTTT
16	TRBV7-2	.	TRBJ2-3	.	CASSPRKGGSTDTQYF	TGTGCCAGCAGCCCCCGAAAGGGCGGGAGCACAGATACGCAGTATTTT
16	TRBV5-4	TRBD1	TRBJ1-2	.	CAAKQRRTGTNYGYTF	TGTGCCGCCAAACAGCGTCGGACAGGGACTAACTATGGCTACACCTTC
17	TRBV27	TRBD1	TRBJ1-1	.	CASGTRDRLYLNTEAFF	TGTGCCTCAGGAACGAGGGACAGACTTTATTTGAACACTGAAGCTTTCTTT
13	TRBV27	.	TRBJ1-5	.	CASSLLGNQPQHF	TGTGCCAGCAGTTTATTAGGCAATCAGCCCCAGCATTTT
13	TRBV7-2	TRBD1	TRBJ1-2	.	CASSLTGWYGYTF	TGTGCCAGCAGCTTGACAGGGTGGTATGGCTACACCTTC
17	TRBV6-1	.	TRBJ2-5	.	CASSEASGFGDQETQYF	TGTGCCAGCAGTGAAGCCTCCGGGTTCGGGGACCAAGAGACCCAGTACTTC
13	TRBV5-1	TRBD2	TRBJ2-5	.	CASTTSGQETQYF	TGCGCCAGCACCACTAGCGGCCAAGAGACCCAGTACTTC
16	TRBV6-2/TRBV6-3	.	TRBJ2-1	.	CASSYRVGAVYNEQFF	TGTGCCAGCAGTTACCGGGTGGGGGCCGTGTACAATGAGCAGTTCTTC
14	TRBV7-2	TRBD2	TRBJ2-7	.	CASSLPQRETGQYF	TGTGCCAGCAGCTTACCCCAGCGGGAGACCGGGCAGTACTTC
12	TRBV30	.	TRBJ2-7	.	CAWSPLSYEQYF	TGTGCCTGGAGTCCCCTATCCTACGAGCAGTACTTC
14	TRBV9	.	TRBJ2-5	.	CASSVVGNLETQYF	TGTGCCAGCAGCGTAGTTGGCAATCTGGAGACCCAGTACTTC